This TCR beta chain was recorded in a study of blood T cell repertoires in COVID-19. The germline V gene has CDR1 SGHKS and CDR2 YYEKEE (reference sequence). The V gene lost 2 bases and the J gene lost 6 bases, with 20 bases spanning the gap. CDR3 length equals 16 residues. The method was immunoSEQ multiplex PCR; TCRdb's version includes in-frame clones alone and lacks a portion of them. The table includes some 180,000 clones, around 76% detected once. The receptor was derived from a woman aged 45-59 years with active or convalescent COVID-19. The specimen was peripheral blood. The rearrangement links TRBV5-5 to TRBJ1-1; TRBD1 is a possible D gene (6 bases). In DNA form, the CDR3 reads TGTGCCAGCAGCTTTTACAGGGTATCTGGTATCTCTGAAGCTTTCTTT. It translates to CASSFYRVSGISEAFF.